This entry features one T cell receptor beta chain sequence. A multiplex PCR was run with 60 Vbeta primers and 13 Jbeta primers. Libraries were prepared by immunoSEQ multiplex PCR; TCRdb keeps only in-frame clonotypes and omits some of them. The sample consists of about 160,000 clones, around 78% of them appearing once. The CDR3 has 13 residues. With 6 bases clipped from V and 6 bases from J, the junction kept 4 bases outside the gene matches. Germline assignment: CDR1 MNHNY and CDR2 SVGAGI (reference sequence). The sample originates from a study of cytomegalovirus exposure and HLA in healthy donors. The origin of this receptor is a woman aged 35 to 49 in good health and CMV-seronegative. The rearrangement joins TRBV6-6 to TRBJ2-4; 8 nucleotides line up with TRBD2. Sequencing was carried out using PBMCs. Here the CDR3 reads CASREGTRNIQYF. CDR3 coding DNA: TGTGCCAGCAGGGAGGGGACTAGAAACATTCAGTACTTC.